This entry is about one TCR beta chain. Its antigen is currently unknown. V gave up 5 bases and J gave up 5 bases, with 21 bases separating them. Germline CDR1 and CDR2: SGHTA and FQGTGA. This CDR3 has 16 amino acids. The sample is drawn from a study of OX40 agonist ivuxolimab in advanced cancers. Whole-study context: The drug used for patients, ivuxolimab, was an agonistic anti-OX40 (CD134) antibody.

General study findings and limits: The 0.1-3.0 mg/kg partial responders had among the lowest clonal expansion.

Autoimmune disease history or systemic immunosuppression barred patients. Some clones are missing from TCRdb's copy, which holds only in-frame ones; the method was immunoSEQ multiplex PCR. The sample consists of about 20,000 clones, roughly 70% of them appearing once. Sequenced material: CD4+ or CD8+ T cells sorted from blood, taken in a trial of the OX40 agonist ivuxolimab. This TCR came from an adult with an advanced solid tumor such as melanoma, head and neck, liver or kidney cancer. V usage is TRBV7-3 and J usage is TRBJ1-2, with D tentatively TRBD1 (5 bases). The CDR3 sequence: CASSPGGGTARYGYTF. The DNA of the CDR3 is TGTGCCAGCAGCCCAGGAGGAGGGACGGCGCGATATGGCTACACCTTC.